A selection of T cell receptor beta chains follows, all from one sample in a study of CD8 T cells in Susac syndrome. TCRdb re-called the immunoSEQ multiplex PCR reads with MiXCR, one entry per CDR3 protein. The sample holds some 96,000 distinct CDR3 sequences, about 95% seen once. Material for sequencing was CD4+ T cells from PBMCs. Receptors were obtained from a human donor with Susac syndrome. Both conserved end residues are part of each CDR3. D genes are given only for firm matches. Clone sizes are given selectively: once, few, many, or a class where the clone is expanded.

D | J | V | size | CDR3 | DNA
TRBD1 | TRBJ2-5 | TRBV30 | . | CAWMDRDTQYF | TGTGCCTGGATGGACAGGGACACCCAGTACTTC
TRBD2 | TRBJ2-5 | TRBV4-1 | . | CASSPTSGGIRETQYF | TGCGCCAGCAGCCCGACTAGCGGGGGGATCAGAGAGACCCAGTACTTC
. | TRBJ2-1 | TRBV12-3/TRBV12-4 | . | CASSLRVVDEQFF | TGTGCCAGCAGTTTAAGGGTTGTGGATGAGCAGTTCTTC
. | TRBJ1-2 | TRBV12-3/TRBV12-4 | . | CASSRGFYGYTF | TGTGCCAGCTCCAGGGGTTTCTATGGCTACACCTTC
. | TRBJ2-5 | TRBV19 | . | CASSITTGETQYF | TGTGCCAGTAGTATAACAACTGGAGAGACCCAGTACTTC
. | TRBJ2-5 | TRBV30 | . | CAWSVLAGLQETQYF | TGTGCCTGGAGTGTTTTAGCCGGCCTCCAAGAGACCCAGTACTTC
. | TRBJ2-1 | TRBV10-3 | . | CAGQSETGRAEQFF | TGTGCCGGCCAAAGCGAGACAGGGAGGGCTGAGCAGTTCTTC
. | TRBJ1-2 | TRBV4-1 | few | CASSQDRVPYGYTF | TGCGCCAGCAGCCAAGACAGGGTCCCCTATGGCTACACCTTC
. | TRBJ2-3 | TRBV7-8 | . | CASSLERPRPHTDTQYF | TGTGCCAGCAGCTTAGAGCGCCCTAGGCCCCACACAGATACGCAGTATTTT
. | TRBJ2-7 | TRBV14 | once | CASSQGTPSEQYF | TGTGCCAGCAGCCAAGGGACACCGAGCGAGCAGTACTTC
. | TRBJ1-2 | TRBV7-3 | . | CASSKLTGTTHGYTF | TGTGCCAGCAGTAAACTTACCGGGACTACTCATGGCTACACCTTC
TRBD1 | TRBJ2-2 | TRBV12-3/TRBV12-4 | . | CASNQDRTGELFF | TGTGCCAGCAATCAGGACAGGACCGGGGAGCTGTTTTTT
. | TRBJ2-1 | TRBV20-1 | . | CSVSQESYNEQFF | TGCAGTGTGAGTCAGGAATCCTACAATGAGCAGTTCTTC
. | TRBJ1-1 | TRBV29-1 | . | CSARRAFF | TGCAGCGCCCGTAGAGCTTTCTTT
. | TRBJ2-6 | TRBV6-2/TRBV6-3 | . | CASSSPGLSTGANVLTF | TGTGCCAGCAGTTCACCAGGGTTATCTACTGGGGCCAACGTCCTGACTTTC
. | TRBJ2-7 | TRBV7-2 | . | CASSSNRVSYEQYF | TGTGCCAGCAGCTCCAACAGGGTCTCCTACGAGCAGTACTTC
TRBD1 | TRBJ2-2 | TRBV2 | . | CASTPGQGSTGELFF | TGTGCCAGCACTCCGGGACAGGGGTCCACCGGGGAGCTGTTTTTT
. | TRBJ2-7 | TRBV20-1 | . | CSARTGGANEQYF | TGCAGTGCTAGAACTGGGGGGGCGAACGAGCAGTACTTC
. | TRBJ1-3 | TRBV4-1 | . | CASSQAGTISDTIYF | TGCGCCAGCAGCCAAGCCGGCACGATCTCTGACACCATATATTTT
TRBD1 | TRBJ2-4 | TRBV7-2 | . | CASSIRPGTGKNIQYF | TGTGCCAGCAGCATCCGTCCCGGGACAGGGAAAAACATTCAGTACTTC
. | TRBJ2-4 | TRBV11-3 | . | CASPRAKNIQYF | TGTGCCAGCCCCCGGGCCAAAAACATTCAGTACTTC
. | TRBJ2-1 | TRBV19 | . | CASSSPPGVTYNEQFF | TGTGCCAGTAGTAGCCCCCCGGGGGTTACCTACAATGAGCAGTTCTTC
TRBD2 | TRBJ2-1 | TRBV20-1 | . | CSARSGGAHNEQFF | TGCAGTGCTAGGAGCGGGGGGGCCCACAATGAGCAGTTCTTC